This TCR beta chain was identified in a study of post-analysis software for immune sequencing data. General observations from the study: People with multiple sclerosis had a significantly lower normalized Chao1 diversity than controls did. The study found TRBV5-6, TRBV5-1 and TRBV20-1 among a few TRBV segments more frequent in patients than controls.

The CDR3 loop spans 14 amino acids. Trimming took off 6 bases at V and 2 bases at J, with 14 bases between the two ends. Unique molecular identifiers featured in each of the TCR beta cDNA libraries. TCRdb called the PCR reads again in MiXCR, with one record for every CDR3 protein. The sample yields about 820,000 distinct CDR3 sequences, approximately 53% seen once. Details on this clonotype: The antigen is unknown.

The specimen sequenced was blood. This sequence originates from a girl between 10 and 17 years old with multiple sclerosis. This chain joins TRBV12-3 or TRBV12-4 and TRBJ2-7, with D perhaps being TRBD1 or TRBD2 (6 bases each). As DNA, the CDR3 is TGTGCCAGCAGCCCCGGGGGCTATACCTACGAGCAGTACTTC. Translated: CASSPGGYTYEQYF.